This entry is about one T cell receptor beta chain. In its sample, this clone was seen many times. Its target antigen remains unknown. Qualities for individual bases were not recorded, and no much larger clone is one base off. The immunoSEQ Assay, a bias-controlled multiplex PCR, was used to amplify TCRbeta CDR3 regions from genomic DNA. In the authors' own workflow: Nucleated cell counts per sample were estimated from amplification of reference gene primers within the assay. To quantify the absolute abundance of each unique TCRbeta CDR3 rearrangement, sequence reads were collapsed and filtered. For each sample, productive Simpson clonality was calculated as the square root of Simpson's diversity index across productive rearrangements. TCRdb re-hosts the immuneACCESS table, in-frame sequences only. Its copies lack some clones; in the studies checked, an unresolved V gene accounts for under half of them, and the cause for the rest is not known. Clone size and the V and J calls come from that table; the DNA yielded D and trimming. This sample lists 40,000 to 55,000 clones; roughly 84% were detected once. Around 6.5% of the sample rests with the top ten.

The source of the sample is a study of blood T cell repertoires in COVID-19 (dated by TCRdb to between 2020 and 2021). Describing the broader study: The collaborator samples originated in the United States, Italy and Spain and spanned the acute and convalescent phases of COVID-19. The material from the prospective study consisted of cDNA or gDNA derived from T cells, B-cell-depleted T cells, or PBMCs. The samples were drawn from the first 160 participants of the ongoing ImmuneRACE study and from under 1,500 subjects provided by 6 global collaborators. A de-identified subject ID, COVID-19 status, age in years and sex were almost always included in the sample metadata. Where available, HLA class I and class II types were obtained from metadata supplied by the sample provider rather than from assay-based typing. The repertoires were released in a freely available public database meant as a resource for research on the immune response to SARS-CoV-2. Subjects who had been exposed to COVID-19, were actively infected with it, or had recovered from it provided the deeply sampled blood TCRbeta repertoires that made up the dataset. The investigation overall reported the following: The quantity of clinical and demographic metadata differed by source and by participant and was supplied without curation.

V sheds 0 bases and J sheds 1 base, leaving 9 bases between their ends. From the germline V gene, CDR1 is MNHEY and CDR2 is SVGAGI. Including the terminal cysteine and phenylalanine, the CDR3 comprises 15 residues. CDR3 DNA only is kept here, 45 bases in frame from base 1. Whole blood was collected in K2EDTA tubes by collaborating institutions according to the institutions' own protocols. Collaborator samples were shipped for TCRbeta analysis as frozen whole blood, isolated PBMCs, or DNA extracted from either sample type. Sequences were obtained from peripheral blood. The sequence joins TRBV6-5 to TRBJ1-1, with TRBD1 tentatively as D gene (6 bases match). The receptor comes from a man aged 45-65 years with active COVID-19. The DNA reads as follows: TGTGCCAGCAGTTACTCGGGGGGGCGGAACACTGAAGCTTTCTTT. Its coded protein is CASSYSGGRNTEAFF.